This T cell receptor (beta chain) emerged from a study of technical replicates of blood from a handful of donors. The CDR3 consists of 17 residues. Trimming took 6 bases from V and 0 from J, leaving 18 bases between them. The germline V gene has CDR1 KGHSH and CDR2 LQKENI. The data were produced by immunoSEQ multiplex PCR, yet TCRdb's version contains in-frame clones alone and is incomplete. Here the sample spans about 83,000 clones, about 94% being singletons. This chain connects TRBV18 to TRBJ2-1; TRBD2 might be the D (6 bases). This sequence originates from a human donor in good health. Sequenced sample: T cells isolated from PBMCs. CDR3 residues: CASSQRSGQSSYNEQFF. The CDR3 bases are TGTGCCAGCTCTCAGAGGAGCGGGCAGAGCTCCTACAATGAGCAGTTCTTC.